Below, 18 T cell receptor beta chains from the same sample are listed, as sequenced in a study of T cell responses to AZD1222 COVID-19 vaccine. The table came from immunoSEQ multiplex PCR; TCRdb's copy has only in-frame clones and leaves some out. Its clone listing holds about 140,000 clones. Sequenced: peripheral blood. The source of these receptors is an adult in good health.

J is TRBJ1-1 and V is TRBV5-4; a weak D match, TRBD1 (5 bases). V was clipped by 4 bases and J by 3 bases, with 10 bases between them. In germline, CDR1 is SGHNT, CDR2 YYREEE (reference sequence). The CDR3 covers 13 residues. The CDR3 bases are TGTGCCAGCAGCGGGGGACGGTACACTGAAGCTTTCTTT. It is translated as CASSGGRYTEAFF.

The chain uses TRBV11-2 and TRBJ2-7; TRBD2 aligns across 9 bases. Germline V gene sequence: CDR1 SGHAT, CDR2 FQNNGV. The CDR3 contains 13 residues. V lost 8 bases and J lost 5; bases outside the gene matches: 7. The DNA for the CDR3 is TGTGCCAGCCTCCCTAGCGGGGACGACGAGCAGTACTTC. It specifies CASLPSGDDEQYF.

The chain uses TRBV5-1 and TRBJ2-3; 12 bases align to TRBD2. The CDR3 loop spans 17 amino acids. V trimming: 4 bases; J trimming: 6 bases; junction bases outside the gene matches: 12. The germline gives CDR1 SGHRS, CDR2 YFSETQ. CDR3 DNA sequence: TGCGCCAGCAGCAAACTAGCGGGGGGCCCCCTTGGGGATACGCAGTATTTT. As protein: CASSKLAGGPLGDTQYF.

The V call is TRBV24-1, the J call TRBJ2-2, with 7 positions matching TRBD2. Germline V gives CDR1 KGHDR, CDR2 SFDVKD. The CDR3 has 14 residues. V was clipped by 5 bases and J by 3 bases; unmatched bases: 2. The CDR3 DNA is TGTGCCACCAGTGCTAGCGGAGACACCGGGGAGCTGTTTTTT. Protein: CATSASGDTGELFF.

The chain is built from TRBV18 and TRBJ2-7; weak D call: TRBD2 (5 bases). Germline CDR1 reads KGHSH; CDR2 reads LQKENI. This CDR3 region has 13 residues. V dropped 2 bases and J dropped 2 bases, with 7 bases sitting between them. CDR3 in amino acids: CASSPGLTYEQYF. The CDR3 DNA follows: TGTGCCAGCTCACCAGGACTGACCTACGAGCAGTACTTC.

This chain connects TRBV20-1 to TRBJ2-7; D uncertain. Trimming removed 6 bases from V and 3 bases from J, with 9 bases in between. Germline CDR1 is DFQATT and CDR2 is SNEGSKA (reference sequence). The CDR3 has 11 amino acids. As DNA, the CDR3 is TGCAGTGCCCCTGACCTCTACGAGCAGTACTTC. As protein: CSAPDLYEQYF.

The gene calls are TRBV4-1 and TRBJ1-3; D is ambiguous. The CDR3 extends over 16 amino acids. Trimming took 1 base from V and 0 from J, leaving 10 bases between them. CDR1 is MGHRA, CDR2 YSYEKL, per germline. The CDR3 DNA follows: TGCGCCAGCAGCCAAGCGTCCGGTCACTCTGGAAACACCATATATTTT. Protein: CASSQASGHSGNTIYF.

The chain has TRBV7-9 and TRBJ2-6, with D perhaps matching TRBD1 or TRBD2 (5 bases each). CDR1 SEHNR and CDR2 FQNEAQ come from the germline V gene (reference sequence). The CDR3 loop spans 18 amino acids. With 5 bases removed from V and 0 bases from J, the gap between germline ends came to 17 bases. This CDR3 reads CASSPPGAGRSGANVLTF. In DNA form, the CDR3 reads TGTGCCAGCAGCCCCCCCGGGGCAGGACGCTCTGGGGCCAACGTCCTGACTTTC.

V gene TRBV19 combines with J gene TRBJ1-6, with D unresolved. CDR3 length equals 15 residues. Germline values: CDR1 LNHDA, CDR2 SQIVND (reference sequence). Trimming shortened V by 5 bases and J by 0 bases, and 8 bases separated the two germline ends. As DNA, the CDR3 is TGTGCCAGTAGTGGTCCAGGCTCCTATAATTCACCCCTCCACTTT. Protein sequence: CASSGPGSYNSPLHF.

The chain has TRBV12-3 or TRBV12-4 and TRBJ1-2; D is unclear. The length of the CDR3 is 13 residues. Trimming took 3 bases from V and 8 from J, leaving 13 bases between them. The CDR3 region has the DNA TGTGCCAGCAGTTTTGATGGAGTTTTGGGCTACACCTTC. It specifies CASSFDGVLGYTF.

The J gene is TRBJ1-1, the V gene TRBV18; D unclear. The V gene's germline CDR1 is KGHSH and CDR2 LQKENI. This CDR3 spans 15 amino acids. Trimming removed 4 bases at V and 0 bases at J, with 12 bases between. Here the CDR3 DNA reads TGTGCCAGCTCACGAGAGGCCGACATGAACACTGAAGCTTTCTTT. It translates to CASSREADMNTEAFF.

V and J are TRBV18 and TRBJ2-2, with 8 bases fitting TRBD1. The CDR3 spans 16 residues. The trim removed 5 bases at V and 2 bases at J, leaving 7 bases unmatched. The germline gives CDR1 KGHSH, CDR2 LQKENI. The CDR3 reads CASSKRQGNNTGELFF. CDR3 coding DNA: TGTGCCAGCTCAAAAAGACAGGGGAATAACACCGGGGAGCTGTTTTTT. Complete variable domain (other parts from reference TRBV18 and TRBJ2-2): NAGVMQNPRHLVRRRGQEARLRCSPMKGHSHVYWYRQLPEEGLKFMVYLQKENIIDESGMPKERFSAEFPKEGPSILRIQQVVRGDSAAYFCASSKRQGNNTGELFFGEGSRLTVL.

The chain carries TRBV7-9 and TRBJ1-4; the D is unclear. Germline CDR1 reads SEHNR; CDR2 reads FQNEAQ (reference sequence). The V end lost 5 bases, the J end lost 5 bases, and 12 bases lay between the germline ends. CDR3 size: 14 residues. The CDR3 DNA sequence: TGTGCCAGCAGCCCACCGGGCGGAAATGAAAAACTGTTTTTT. It yields the protein CASSPPGGNEKLFF. Using reference TRBV7-9 and TRBJ1-4 for the parts outside the CDR3, the full variable domain is DTGVSQNPRHKITKRGQNVTFRCDPISEHNRLYWYRQTLGQGPEFLTYFQNEAQLEKSRLLSDRFSAERPKGSFSTLEIQRTEQGDSAMYLCASSPPGGNEKLFFGSGTQLSVL.

The V gene is TRBV12-3 or TRBV12-4, the J gene TRBJ1-4, with 7 bases identical to TRBD1. The length of the CDR3 is 13 residues. J was trimmed by 6 bases and V by 6 bases; bases with no gene match: 4. CDR3 protein: CASSITGDEKLFF. The CDR3 DNA follows: TGTGCCAGCAGCATTACAGGGGATGAAAAACTGTTTTTT.

This chain joins TRBV18 and TRBJ1-3; the match to TRBD1 covers 7 bases. The germline V gene has CDR1 KGHSH and CDR2 LQKENI. After removal of 3 bases from V and 2 bases from J, the junction contained 13 bases not matched to a gene. This CDR3 contains 18 residues. The CDR3 reads CASSPLGTARAAGNTIYF. Here the CDR3 DNA reads TGTGCCAGCTCACCCCTTGGGACAGCCCGGGCGGCTGGAAACACCATATATTTT.

The CDR3 sequence: CASSLAGTGSNTEAFF. The CDR3 coding sequence is TGCGCCAGCAGCTTGGCCGGGACAGGGTCTAACACTGAAGCTTTCTTT. The chain carries TRBV5-1 and TRBJ1-1; 9 bases are a match to TRBD1. V was pared by 0 bases and J by 2 bases, with 5 bases of the junction left unmatched. There are 16 residues in the CDR3. The V gene's germline CDR1 is SGHRS and CDR2 YFSETQ.

This chain uses TRBV21-1 with TRBJ1-3. TRBV21-1 is flagged as a pseudogene. This CDR3 has 17 amino acids. The CDR3 nucleotides read TGTGCCAGCAGCAAAGCGCTTTGGAAGATCTCTGGAAACACCATATATTTT. Its protein is CASSKALWKISGNTIYF.

The chain is built from TRBV9 and TRBJ2-5; D gene unclear. V was cut by 3 bases and J by 5 bases, with 14 bases left in between. Germline V CDR1 and CDR2: SGDLS, YYNGEE. CDR3 size: 14 residues. The CDR3 DNA sequence: TGTGCCAGCAGCGAGCGAGGTAGTTCCGAGACCCAGTACTTC. It encodes CASSERGSSETQYF.